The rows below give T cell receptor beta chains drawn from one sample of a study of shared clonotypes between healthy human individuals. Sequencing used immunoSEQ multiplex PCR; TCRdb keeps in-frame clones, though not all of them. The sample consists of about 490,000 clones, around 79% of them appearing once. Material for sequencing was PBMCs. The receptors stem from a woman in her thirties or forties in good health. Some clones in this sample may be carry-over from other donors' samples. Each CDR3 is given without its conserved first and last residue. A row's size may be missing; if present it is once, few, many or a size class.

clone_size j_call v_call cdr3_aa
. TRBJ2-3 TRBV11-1 ASSPGGSLDTQY
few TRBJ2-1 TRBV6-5 ASRGPSAYNEQF
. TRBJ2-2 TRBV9 ASSVESWSTGELF
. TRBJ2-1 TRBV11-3 ASSARTSSDEQF
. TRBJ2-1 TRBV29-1 SVEDLASGGGEQF
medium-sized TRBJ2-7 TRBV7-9 ASSLGGQADEQY
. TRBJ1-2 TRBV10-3 AISDGQVYGYT
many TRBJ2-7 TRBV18 ASSPLHPISGTGLPYEQY
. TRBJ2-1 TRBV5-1 ASTEVAGTNEQF
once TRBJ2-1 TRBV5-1 ASSLDRIWATNEQF
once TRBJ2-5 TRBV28 ASSPSGRAETQY
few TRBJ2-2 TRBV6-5 ASSYGTGELF
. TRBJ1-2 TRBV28 ASLRHRDRALNYGYT
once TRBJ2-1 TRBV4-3 ASSQELLAGGTEQF
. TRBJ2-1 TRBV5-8 ASNFNPGLASYEQF
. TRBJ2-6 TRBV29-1 SAKGSGANVLT
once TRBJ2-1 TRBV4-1 ASSQGRLRGTSSNEQF
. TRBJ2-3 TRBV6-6 ASSWALAHTTDTQY
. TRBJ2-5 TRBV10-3 AIKGGDSLLETQY
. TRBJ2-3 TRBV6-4 ASSDSTGANTDTQY
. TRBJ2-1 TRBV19 ASIATSGSYNEQF
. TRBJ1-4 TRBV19 ASSDRTSTNEKLF
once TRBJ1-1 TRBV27 ASGLNTEAF
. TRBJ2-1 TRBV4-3 ASSQVLYNEQF
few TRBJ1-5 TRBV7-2 ASSPNTNQPQH
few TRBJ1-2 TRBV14 ASSPRTGDGYT
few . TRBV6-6 AASGRGLEQY
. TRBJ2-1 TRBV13 ASSGITGHEQF
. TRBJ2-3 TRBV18 ASSQYFASSGSTDTQY
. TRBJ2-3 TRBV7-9 ASSLSHILRQY
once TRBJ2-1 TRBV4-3 ASSQDGGRSSSYNEQF
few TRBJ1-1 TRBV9 ASSEGGLNTEAF
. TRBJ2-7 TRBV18 ASASGTGGDEQY
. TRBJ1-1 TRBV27 ASSFRRNTEAF
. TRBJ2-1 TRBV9 ASSVVETSYNEQF
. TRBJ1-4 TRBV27 ASSSLSGQGNEKLF
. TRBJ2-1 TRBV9 ASSVDRYNEQF
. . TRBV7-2 ASSLNSGVAYEQY
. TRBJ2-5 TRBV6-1 ASSLRRGGETQY
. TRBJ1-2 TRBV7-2 ASSLSREASAIYGYT
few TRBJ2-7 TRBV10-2 ASSESPLVEGLASSYEQY
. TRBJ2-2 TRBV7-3 ASNGTHTGELF
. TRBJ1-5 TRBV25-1 ASSDNRAYQPQH
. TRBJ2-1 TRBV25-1 ASSEVGIYNEQF
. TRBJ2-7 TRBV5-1 ASSSSGTGGAGEQY
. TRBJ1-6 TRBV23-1 ASSQPPGTGDSPLH
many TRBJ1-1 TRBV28 ASSLTGAEAF
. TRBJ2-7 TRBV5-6 ASSLLGQGFYEQY
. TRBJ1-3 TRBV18 ASSPQDPGNTIY
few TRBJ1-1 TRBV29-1 SVFRDRMAF